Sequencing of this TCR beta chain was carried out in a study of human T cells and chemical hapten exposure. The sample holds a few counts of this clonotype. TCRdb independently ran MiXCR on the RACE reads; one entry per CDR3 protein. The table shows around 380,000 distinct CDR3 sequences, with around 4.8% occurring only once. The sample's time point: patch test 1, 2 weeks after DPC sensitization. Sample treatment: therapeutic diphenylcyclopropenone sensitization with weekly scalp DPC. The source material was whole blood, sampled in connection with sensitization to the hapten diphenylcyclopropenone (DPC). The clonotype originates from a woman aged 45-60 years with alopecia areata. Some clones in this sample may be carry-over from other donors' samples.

In DNA, the CDR3 is TGTGCCACCAGTGACACCCCGGGGTCCGGGCAGTATTTT. The encoded protein is CATSDTPGSGQYF. This chain uses TRBV24-1 with TRBJ2-3; possible D gene TRBD2, 5 bases. Looked up from germline, CDR1 is KGHDR and CDR2 is SFDVKD. This CDR3 has 13 amino acids. V lost 4 bases, J lost 11 bases, and 15 bases lay in between.